This T cell receptor (beta chain) was profiled in a study of T cell repertoires in cytomegalovirus infection. About the research overall: An indication of both CMV infection and matching HLA type came from public TCR beta signatures.

General observations from the study: Dominant in the ex vivo response were TCR beta clonotypes restricted by HLA-C and specific for CMV.

For this clonotype: Its antigen is not identified.

TCRdb redid the calling of the reads with MiXCR, one entry per CDR3 protein. The table includes approximately 770,000 distinct CDR3 sequences, almost 30% detected once. The CDR3 has 13 residues. The germline gives CDR1 MNHEY, CDR2 SMNVEV (reference sequence). J was trimmed by 6 bases and V by 10 bases; bases with no gene match: 11. The source material was cultured CD8+ T cells from PBMCs, sampled from culture after CMV antigen stimulation. This clonotype was sampled from a human donor in good health (CMV status not recorded). Some clones in this sample may be carry-over from other donors' samples. The V gene is TRBV27, the J gene TRBJ1-2; TRBD1 agrees at 7 bases. CDR3: CATGEGARDGYTF. The CDR3 DNA reads TGTGCCACCGGGGAGGGGGCGAGGGATGGCTACACCTTC.